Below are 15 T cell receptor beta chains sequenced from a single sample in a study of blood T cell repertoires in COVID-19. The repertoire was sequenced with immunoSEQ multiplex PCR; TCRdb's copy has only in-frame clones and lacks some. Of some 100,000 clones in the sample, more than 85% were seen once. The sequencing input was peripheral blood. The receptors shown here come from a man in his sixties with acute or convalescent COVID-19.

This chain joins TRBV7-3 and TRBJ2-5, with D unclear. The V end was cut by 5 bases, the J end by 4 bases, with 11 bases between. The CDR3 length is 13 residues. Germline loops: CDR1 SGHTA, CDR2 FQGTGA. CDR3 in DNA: TGTGCCAGCAGCCCCCTCGTCGGAGAGACCCAGTACTTC. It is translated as CASSPLVGETQYF. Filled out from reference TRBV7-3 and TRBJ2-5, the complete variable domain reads GAGVSQTPSNKVTEKGKYVELRCDPISGHTALYWYRQSLGQGPEFLIYFQGTGAADDSGLPNDRFFAVRPEGSVSTLKIQRTERGDSAVYLCASSPLVGETQYFGPGTRLLVL.

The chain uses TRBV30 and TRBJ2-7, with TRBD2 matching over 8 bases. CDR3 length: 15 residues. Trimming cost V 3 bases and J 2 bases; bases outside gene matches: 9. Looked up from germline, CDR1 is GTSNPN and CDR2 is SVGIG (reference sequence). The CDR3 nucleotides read TGTGCCTGGAGGAGCGGGGGCAGTCCAACCTACGAGCAGTACTTC. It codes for CAWRSGGSPTYEQYF.

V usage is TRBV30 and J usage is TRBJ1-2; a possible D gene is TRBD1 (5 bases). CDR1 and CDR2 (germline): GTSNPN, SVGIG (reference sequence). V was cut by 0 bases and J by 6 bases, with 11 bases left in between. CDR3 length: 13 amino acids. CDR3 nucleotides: TGTGCCTGGAGTGTACATGAAGGGGATGGCTACACCTTC. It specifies CAWSVHEGDGYTF.

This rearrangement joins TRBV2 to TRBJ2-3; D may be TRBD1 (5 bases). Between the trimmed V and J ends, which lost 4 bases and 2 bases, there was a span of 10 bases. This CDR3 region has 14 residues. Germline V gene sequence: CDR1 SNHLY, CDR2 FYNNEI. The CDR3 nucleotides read TGTGCCAGCAGTGGACAGTTCTCCACAGATACGCAGTATTTT. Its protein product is CASSGQFSTDTQYF.

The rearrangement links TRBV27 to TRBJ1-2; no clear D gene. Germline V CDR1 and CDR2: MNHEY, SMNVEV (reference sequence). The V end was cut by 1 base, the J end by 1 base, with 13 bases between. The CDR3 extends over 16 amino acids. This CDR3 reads CASSLLGGIRNYGYTF. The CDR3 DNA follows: TGTGCCAGCAGTTTATTGGGAGGTATCCGTAACTATGGCTACACCTTC.

The CDR3 spells CASSERTSGRAPTYEQYF. The DNA of the CDR3 is TGTGCCAGCAGTGAGCGGACTAGCGGGAGGGCCCCCACCTACGAGCAGTACTTC. V and J are TRBV6-1 and TRBJ2-7, with 15 bases matching TRBD2. CDR3 length equals 18 residues. In germline, CDR1 is MNHNS, CDR2 SASEGT. Unmatched junction bases numbered 8, after V lost 3 bases and J lost 2 bases.

The CDR3 nucleotides read TGTGCCAGCTCCAGGGACAGGGGGACCTACGAGCAGTACGTC. As protein: CASSRDRGTYEQYV. The V gene is TRBV18, the J gene TRBJ2-7, with TRBD1 matching 11 bases. Germline V gives CDR1 KGHSH, CDR2 LQKENI. The CDR3 is 14 amino acids. V lost 6 bases to trimming and J lost 2 bases; unmatched junction nucleotides: 3.

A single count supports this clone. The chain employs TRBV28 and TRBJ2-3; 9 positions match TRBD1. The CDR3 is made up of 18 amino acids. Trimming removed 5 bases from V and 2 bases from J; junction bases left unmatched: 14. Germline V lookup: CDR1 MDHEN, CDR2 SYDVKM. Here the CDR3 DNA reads TGTGCCAGCAGTGCCGGGACAGGGATCCTGTCAATCACAGATACGCAGTATTTT. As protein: CASSAGTGILSITDTQYF. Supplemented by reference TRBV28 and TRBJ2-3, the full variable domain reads DVKVTQSSRYLVKRTGEKVFLECVQDMDHENMFWYRQDPGLGLRLIYFSYDVKMKEKGDIPEGYSVSREKKERFSLILESASTNQTSMYLCASSAGTGILSITDTQYFGPGTRLTVL.

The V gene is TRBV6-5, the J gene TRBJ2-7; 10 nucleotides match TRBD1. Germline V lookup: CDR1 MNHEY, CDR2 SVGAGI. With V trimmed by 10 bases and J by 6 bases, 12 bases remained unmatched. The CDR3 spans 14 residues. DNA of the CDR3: TGTGCCACGGATCGGGACAGGGGTGTCGGCGAGCAGTACTTC. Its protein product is CATDRDRGVGEQYF.

The CDR3 is CSVASLYRGREKLFF. The CDR3 coding sequence is TGCAGCGTCGCCTCCCTCTACAGGGGTCGCGAAAAACTGTTTTTT. The rearrangement joins TRBV29-1 to TRBJ1-4; 7 nucleotides align to TRBD1. J lost 8 bases, V lost 6 bases, and 15 bases had no gene match. The CDR3 contains 15 residues. Germline V gene sequence: CDR1 SQVTM, CDR2 ANQGSEA.

CDR3 DNA sequence: TGTGCCAGCAGTCCGCGGGGAGGGTTGGTCGGGCTAGCGGGAGGCAATGAGCAGTTCTTC. Its translation is CASSPRGGLVGLAGGNEQFF. This chain links TRBV6-6 with TRBJ2-1; 11 nucleotides align to TRBD2. The junction had 21 bases not matched to a gene; V was cut back by 5 bases and J by 6 bases. Germline-derived CDR1 and CDR2 are MNHNY and SVGAGI (reference sequence). CDR3 length equals 20 residues.

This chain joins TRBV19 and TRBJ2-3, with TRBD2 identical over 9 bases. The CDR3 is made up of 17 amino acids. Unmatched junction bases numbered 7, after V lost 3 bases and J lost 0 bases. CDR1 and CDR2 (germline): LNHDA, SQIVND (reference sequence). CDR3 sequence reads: CASSMGGLARSTDTQYF. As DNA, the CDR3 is TGTGCCAGTAGTATGGGTGGACTAGCGAGAAGCACAGATACGCAGTATTTT.

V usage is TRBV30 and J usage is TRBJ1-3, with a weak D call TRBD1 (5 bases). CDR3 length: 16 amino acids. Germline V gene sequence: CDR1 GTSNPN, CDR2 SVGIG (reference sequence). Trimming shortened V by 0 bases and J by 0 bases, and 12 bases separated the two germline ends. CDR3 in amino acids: CAWSVGAWGSGNTIYF. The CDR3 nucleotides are TGTGCCTGGAGTGTAGGGGCCTGGGGCTCTGGAAACACCATATATTTT.

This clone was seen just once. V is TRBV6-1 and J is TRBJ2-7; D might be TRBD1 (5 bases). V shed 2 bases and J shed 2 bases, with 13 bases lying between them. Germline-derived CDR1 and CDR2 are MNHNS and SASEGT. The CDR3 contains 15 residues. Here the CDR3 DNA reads TGTGCCAGCAGTGAATCCTGGGGCGGAGCCTACGAGCAGTACTTC. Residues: CASSESWGGAYEQYF.

CDR3 in DNA: TGTGCCAGCAGTGAGACAGGGGGGGTCTGGGCCAACGTCCTGACTTTC. Amino acid sequence: CASSETGGVWANVLTF. The genes are TRBV6-1 and TRBJ2-6; 9 bases fit TRBD1. There are 16 residues in the CDR3. The germline V gene has CDR1 MNHNS and CDR2 SASEGT. Trimming at V came to 3 bases and at J to 5 bases, leaving 5 bases not matched to a gene.